This T cell receptor beta chain is drawn from a study of blood T cell repertoires in COVID-19. Study-level background: Italy, Spain and the United States were the sources of the convalescent and acute COVID-19 samples. T cells, B-cell-depleted T cells, or PBMCs supplied cDNA or gDNA.

Original handling: Scientists estimated how many nucleated cells there were by amplifying reference gene primers. Sequenced by immunoSEQ multiplex PCR; TCRdb stores in-frame clones only, minus some. V, J and clone size are those of that table, while D and trimming were read from the DNA. The repertoire holds approximately 150,000 clones, roughly 82% seen once, with roughly 4.9% in the top ten. The sample taken for sequencing was peripheral blood. This receptor was taken from a human donor in a cohort sampled during active COVID-19.

This CDR3 reads CASSGETGVDEKLFF. CDR3 bases: TGTGCCAGCAGTGGAGAGACAGGGGTGGATGAAAAACTGTTTTTT. The chain is built from TRBV28 and TRBJ1-4, with TRBD1 identical over 8 bases. CDR1 MDHEN and CDR2 SYDVKM come from the germline V gene. The length of the CDR3 is 15 residues. V was clipped by 5 bases and J by 6 bases; unmatched bases: 8.